This is a list of T cell receptor beta chains from one sample in a study of post-analysis software for immune sequencing data. A single record per CDR3 protein comes from TCRdb applying MiXCR to the PCR reads. The repertoire includes approximately 770,000 distinct CDR3 sequences, roughly 50% of them detected once, and just under 5% sits in the top ten. Input material: blood. The receptor source for this set is a girl aged 5-17 years with multiple sclerosis. Each CDR3 is given with its conserved first and last residue. The order of the fields is V gene, CDR3 length, J gene, CDR3 protein.

V: TRBV3-1; length: 14; J: TRBJ2-5; CDR3: CASSGGGTQETQYF
V: TRBV5-1; length: 14; J: TRBJ2-1; CDR3: CASSLGRDDNEQFF
V: TRBV27; length: 15; J: TRBJ2-7; CDR3: CASSLGLAPLSEQYF
V: TRBV5-6; length: 16; J: -; CDR3: CASSSQREYSYNEQYF
V: TRBV9; length: 15; J: TRBJ2-1; CDR3: CASGLGGGYYNEQFF
V: TRBV15; length: 15; J: TRBJ1-5; CDR3: CATSRGQFHTQSQHF
V: TRBV11-2; length: 15; J: TRBJ2-1; CDR3: CASSLLARTYNEQFF
V: TRBV12-3/TRBV12-4; length: 14; J: TRBJ2-1; CDR3: CASSLTGVYNEQFF
V: TRBV14; length: 12; J: TRBJ2-7; CDR3: CASSQVAWEQYF
V: TRBV7-8; length: 16; J: -; CDR3: CASSLGPSGTPYEQYF
V: TRBV29-1; length: 13; J: TRBJ2-3; CDR3: CSVVSGREDTQYF
V: TRBV7-8; length: 14; J: TRBJ1-2; CDR3: CASSDRQDPRGYTF
V: TRBV7-2; length: 14; J: TRBJ2-7; CDR3: CASSMYNSNYEQYF
V: TRBV4-1; length: 15; J: TRBJ2-7; CDR3: CASSQEYGDTYEQYF
V: TRBV4-2; length: 16; J: TRBJ2-5; CDR3: CASSQGLEAGVKTQYF
V: TRBV20-1; length: 13; J: -; CDR3: CSVRQSTSTEQYF
V: TRBV20-1; length: 15; J: TRBJ2-5; CDR3: CSARPVGGFLETQYF
V: TRBV6-1; length: 17; J: TRBJ2-1; CDR3: CASGRSGRPSSYNEQFF
V: TRBV28; length: 16; J: TRBJ2-7; CDR3: CASSSSQAGLVYEQYF
V: TRBV12-3/TRBV12-4; length: 16; J: TRBJ2-7; CDR3: CASSWGTGGNTYEQYF
V: TRBV12-3/TRBV12-4; length: 15; J: TRBJ2-3; CDR3: CASSRIAGSTDTQYF
V: TRBV5-6; length: 15; J: TRBJ2-2; CDR3: CASRLAGAGTGELFF
V: TRBV5-6; length: 15; J: TRBJ1-2; CDR3: CASSPRQGAKYGYTF
V: TRBV5-5; length: 14; J: TRBJ2-3; CDR3: CASSLDGVTDTQYF
V: TRBV12-3/TRBV12-4; length: 14; J: TRBJ2-1; CDR3: CASSFGQEGNEQFF
V: TRBV7-9; length: 15; J: TRBJ2-6; CDR3: CASSGRTAGANVLTF
V: TRBV6-2/TRBV6-3; length: 21; J: TRBJ2-6; CDR3: CASRYSTGFAARFSGANVLTF
V: TRBV12-3/TRBV12-4; length: 18; J: TRBJ2-1; CDR3: CASSLGVSAGGPDNEQFF
V: TRBV6-6; length: 15; J: TRBJ1-5; CDR3: CASSTRQGGDQPQHF
V: TRBV9; length: 14; J: TRBJ2-1; CDR3: CASSAGTSCVEQFF
V: TRBV10-3; length: 18; J: TRBJ2-3; CDR3: CAISEVGRLAGRPDTQYF
V: TRBV24-1; length: 16; J: TRBJ2-1; CDR3: CATSDLSGGSYNEQFF
V: TRBV7-2; length: 16; J: TRBJ2-3; CDR3: CASRLGGLAATDTQYF
V: TRBV11-2; length: 15; J: TRBJ2-3; CDR3: CASSPPRQFTDTQYF
V: TRBV12-3/TRBV12-4; length: 13; J: TRBJ2-5; CDR3: CASSFVDQETQYF
V: TRBV3-1; length: 14; J: TRBJ1-1; CDR3: CASSQKDRLTEAFF
V: TRBV14; length: 16; J: TRBJ1-4; CDR3: CASSQDLPGLNEKLFF
V: TRBV7-2; length: 14; J: TRBJ1-2; CDR3: CASSLPGGAYGYTF
V: TRBV24-1; length: 12; J: TRBJ1-5; CDR3: CATSSRGQPQHF
V: TRBV20-1; length: 15; J: TRBJ2-3; CDR3: CSASDQQDRTDTQYF
V: TRBV29-1; length: 11; J: TRBJ2-5; CDR3: CSVEDGETQYF
V: TRBV11-2; length: 15; J: TRBJ1-2; CDR3: CASSLEQQLRYGYTF